The 13 T cell receptor beta chains reported below all come from one sample, sequenced in a study of technical replicates of blood from a few donors. TCRdb's copy holds only in-frame clones and misses some; the assay was immunoSEQ multiplex PCR. The table lists about 74,000 clones, 95% of them singletons. Input material: T cells isolated from PBMCs. Every receptor here comes from a human donor in good health.

The J gene is TRBJ1-4, the V gene TRBV2; 7 bases fit TRBD1. CDR1 SNHLY and CDR2 FYNNEI come from the germline V gene. This CDR3 is built from 16 residues. V lost 2 bases and J lost 0; bases outside the gene matches: 3. The CDR3 bases are TGTGCCAGCAGTGAATACCAGGGGGCAACTAATGAAAAACTGTTTTTT. It specifies CASSEYQGATNEKLFF.

The gene calls are TRBV10-3 and TRBJ1-2, with D perhaps matching TRBD1 (5 bases). CDR1 is ENHRY and CDR2 is SYGVKD in the germline V gene. This CDR3 is built from 13 residues. With 8 bases removed from V and 2 bases from J, the gap between germline ends came to 12 bases. CDR3 DNA sequence: TGTGCCATCGATCAGAACAGGAACTATGGCTACACCTTC. Residues: CAIDQNRNYGYTF.

V usage is TRBV28 and J usage is TRBJ1-3; 7 bases agree with TRBD1. Germline CDR1 and CDR2: MDHEN and SYDVKM. The CDR3 is 15 residues long. J gave up 1 base and V 2 bases, and 2 bases lay outside the gene matches. The CDR3 DNA reads as TGTGCCAGCAGTTTAGACAGGGTATCTGGAAACACCATATATTTT. It codes for CASSLDRVSGNTIYF.

The V and J genes are TRBV10-2 and TRBJ1-1; no clear D gene. CDR1 is WSHSY and CDR2 is SAAADI in the germline V gene. V lost 3 bases, J lost 7 bases, and 18 bases lay in between. The CDR3 is made up of 15 amino acids. The CDR3 DNA is TGCGCCAGCAGTGATATCTGGACTTCTGCTGGTGAAGCTTTCTTT. Translated, it gives CASSDIWTSAGEAFF.

This chain uses TRBV4-1 with TRBJ1-5; 7 bases fit TRBD1. This CDR3 spans 15 amino acids. Per germline, CDR1 MGHRA and CDR2 YSYEKL. Trimming cost V 5 bases and J 1 base; bases outside gene matches: 5. The CDR3 nucleotides read TGCGCCAGCAGCTCCTACAGGGGAAGCAATCAGCCCCAGCATTTT. It encodes CASSSYRGSNQPQHF.

The chain joins TRBV19 to TRBJ1-5; D might be TRBD1 (5 bases). CDR1 and CDR2 (germline): LNHDA, SQIVND (reference sequence). This CDR3 contains 15 residues. Trimming took 0 bases from V and 5 from J, leaving 11 bases between them. CDR3 region: CASSIEGSRDQPQHF. CDR3 nucleotides: TGTGCCAGTAGTATAGAGGGATCCAGGGATCAGCCCCAGCATTTT.

The rearrangement joins TRBV5-4 to TRBJ1-2; TRBD1 might be the D (5 bases). Germline values: CDR1 SGHNT, CDR2 YYREEE (reference sequence). The V end lost 5 bases, the J end lost 8 bases, and 16 bases lay between the germline ends. This CDR3 contains 13 residues. CDR3 in DNA: TGTGCCAGCAGGCCGGGCGGGGCGGGGGGCTACACCTTC. It translates to CASRPGGAGGYTF.

The chain has TRBV7-8 and TRBJ2-3; TRBD1 is a possible D gene (6 bases). V lost 1 base and J lost 5, with 10 bases in between. CDR1 is SGHVS and CDR2 is FQNEAQ in the germline V gene. This CDR3 comprises 14 residues. The CDR3 sequence: CASSLDGRGDTQYF. DNA of the CDR3: TGTGCCAGCAGCTTAGACGGCAGGGGAGATACGCAGTATTTT.

V usage is TRBV5-1 and J usage is TRBJ2-1, with 9 bases that match TRBD2. The CDR3 has 17 amino acids. Germline loops: CDR1 SGHRS, CDR2 YFSETQ. J lost 8 bases, V lost 1 base, and 13 bases had no gene match. The CDR3 loop reads CASSLLGGREGLYEQFF. DNA of the CDR3: TGCGCCAGCAGCTTGTTAGGCGGGCGGGAGGGCTTATATGAGCAGTTCTTC.

The rearrangement joins TRBV7-8 to TRBJ1-1; no reliable D call. This CDR3 is 13 amino acids long. With 5 bases removed from V and 3 bases from J, the gap between germline ends came to 10 bases. CDR1 and CDR2 (germline): SGHVS, FQNEAQ. The CDR3 loop reads CASSPRVDTEAFF. The CDR3 coding sequence is TGTGCCAGCAGCCCTCGAGTGGACACTGAAGCTTTCTTT.

The chain uses TRBV5-1 and TRBJ2-1; 8 bases match TRBD1. Germline-derived CDR1 and CDR2 are SGHRS and YFSETQ. This CDR3 is built from 14 residues. With 3 bases clipped from V and 6 bases from J, the junction kept 5 bases outside the gene matches. The CDR3 loop reads CASSSDRELNEQFF. In DNA form, the CDR3 reads TGCGCCAGCAGCTCGGACAGGGAGCTCAATGAGCAGTTCTTC.

In DNA form, the CDR3 reads TGTGCCAGCAGCTTAGTCGACAGCCAGTACGAGCAGTACTTC. It translates to CASSLVDSQYEQYF. The chain combines TRBV11-1 with TRBJ2-7, with D possibly TRBD1 on 5 matching bases. V was cut by 1 base and J by 4 bases, with 11 bases left in between. Germline assignment: CDR1 SGHAT and CDR2 FQDESV (reference sequence). CDR3 length equals 14 residues.

The chain joins TRBV5-6 to TRBJ1-1, with D unclear. The germline V gene has CDR1 SGHDT and CDR2 YYEEEE. Trimming left V 1 base short and J 2 bases short, with 9 bases between. This CDR3 has 14 residues. CDR3 coding DNA: TGTGCCAGCAGCTTGATCGGAGTCAACACTGAAGCTTTCTTT. It encodes CASSLIGVNTEAFF.